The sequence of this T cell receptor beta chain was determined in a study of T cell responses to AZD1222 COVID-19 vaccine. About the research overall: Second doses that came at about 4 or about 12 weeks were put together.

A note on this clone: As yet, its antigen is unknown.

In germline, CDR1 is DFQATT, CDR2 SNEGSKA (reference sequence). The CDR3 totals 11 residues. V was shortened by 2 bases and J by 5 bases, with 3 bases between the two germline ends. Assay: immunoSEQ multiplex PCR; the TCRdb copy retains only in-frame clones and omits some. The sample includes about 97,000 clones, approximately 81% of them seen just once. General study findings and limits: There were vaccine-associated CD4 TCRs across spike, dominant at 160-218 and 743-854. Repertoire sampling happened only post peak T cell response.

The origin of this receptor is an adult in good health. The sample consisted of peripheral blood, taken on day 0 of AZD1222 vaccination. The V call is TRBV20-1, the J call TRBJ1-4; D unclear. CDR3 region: CSARYNEKLFF. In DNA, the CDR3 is TGCAGTGCTAGATACAATGAAAAACTGTTTTTT.